This is a list of T cell receptor beta chains from one sample in a study of blood T cell repertoires in COVID-19. The method was immunoSEQ multiplex PCR; TCRdb's version includes in-frame clones alone and lacks a portion of them. The profile shows tens of thousands of clones, around 80% of them singletons. Source material: peripheral blood. These receptors were taken from a man aged 35-49 years with acute or convalescent COVID-19. CDR3s include the opening cysteine and the closing phenylalanine or tryptophan. D genes are given only for firm matches. Clone size is stated in some rows and not others, as once, few, many or a class when expanded.

j_call v_call d_call cdr3_length clone_size cdr3_nt cdr3_aa
TRBJ1-6 TRBV6-1 - 12 - TGTGCCAGCAGTGAATCGAATTCACCCCTCCACTTT CASSESNSPLHF
TRBJ2-1 TRBV9 TRBD2 15 - TGTGCCAGCAGCTCCCTAGCGGGAGTCAACAATGAGCAGTTCTTC CASSSLAGVNNEQFF
TRBJ2-7 TRBV4-2 - 14 - TGTGCCAGCAGCCAAGAGATAATGGGCCACGAGCAGTACTTC CASSQEIMGHEQYF
TRBJ2-1 TRBV19 - 16 - TGTGCCAGTAGCTCGGGGTACCGACCCCCCTACAATGAGCAGTTCTTC CASSSGYRPPYNEQFF
TRBJ2-1 TRBV11-2 TRBD2 13 once TGTGCCAGCAGCTTGGGACTACCTAATGAGCAGTTCTTC CASSLGLPNEQFF
TRBJ2-7 TRBV7-2 - 14 - TGTGCCAGCAGCCTGGGGGGAACCGCCTACGAGCAGTACTTC CASSLGGTAYEQYF
TRBJ1-2 TRBV7-9 - 14 - TGTGCCAGCAGCGGCCCACACGAATTCTATGGCTACACCTTC CASSGPHEFYGYTF
TRBJ1-2 TRBV10-3 - 13 - TGTGCCATCAGTGTCGACCAGACAATGGGCTACACCTTC CAISVDQTMGYTF
TRBJ2-5 TRBV3-1/TRBV3-2 TRBD2 16 - TGTGCCAGCAGCCAAGGATCCAGCGGGGGCCAAGAGACCCAGTACTTC CASSQGSSGGQETQYF
TRBJ1-6 TRBV6-5 - 15 - TGTGCCACCCTGACAGAACGGGCTTTGAATTCACCCCTCCACTTT CATLTERALNSPLHF
TRBJ1-5 TRBV10-2 - 15 - TGCGCCAGCAGTAAGAAACAGGGAAACAATCAGCCCCAGCATTTT CASSKKQGNNQPQHF
TRBJ1-2 TRBV5-1 - 17 - TGCGCCAGCAGCTTAATGGAGGGACGGGCCTCTAACTATGGCTACACCTTC CASSLMEGRASNYGYTF
TRBJ1-6 TRBV7-2 - 13 few TGTGCCAGCAGCTTAATGCAGGATTCACCCCTCCACTTT CASSLMQDSPLHF
TRBJ1-2 TRBV28 - 14 - TGTGCCAGCAGTACCCAACAGGGATTAGGTAGCTACACCTTC CASSTQQGLGSYTF
TRBJ2-2 TRBV3-1/TRBV3-2 - 14 - TGTGCCAGCAGCTCGAGGTGGAACACCGGGGAGCTGTTTTTT CASSSRWNTGELFF
TRBJ1-1 TRBV11-3 - 15 once TGTGCCAGCAGCGATGACCTCTGGGGGGGCACTGAAGCTTTCTTT CASSDDLWGGTEAFF
TRBJ2-3 TRBV6-6 - 17 once TGTGCCAGCAGCCGAGACCGGACACTAAGTAGCACAGATACGCAGTATTTT CASSRDRTLSSTDTQYF
TRBJ2-2 TRBV9 - 16 - TGTGCCAGCAGCGTAGCTGGTGCAGGGTATCACGGGGAGCTGTTTTTT CASSVAGAGYHGELFF
TRBJ2-5 TRBV5-1 - 15 once TGCGCCAGCAGCTTGGGTTTGGGCTACAAGGAGACCCAGTACTTC CASSLGLGYKETQYF
TRBJ2-3 TRBV19 - 14 - TGTGCCACCCAAAATAGGGGGAGCACAGATACGCAGTATTTT CATQNRGSTDTQYF
TRBJ2-3 TRBV7-9 - 14 - TGTGCCAGCAGGATAGCTGCCCGCACAGATACGCAGTATTTT CASRIAARTDTQYF
TRBJ1-2 TRBV6-1 - 13 - TGTGCCAGCAGTGATCAGGGCATCTATGGCTACACCTTC CASSDQGIYGYTF
TRBJ1-1 TRBV5-1 TRBD1 14 - TGCGCCAGCAGCCGGACAGGCGGGGTGACTGAAGCTTTCTTT CASSRTGGVTEAFF
TRBJ1-2 TRBV2 - 14 - TGTGCCAGCAGTGCACAGGGCCAGAACTATGGCTACACCTTC CASSAQGQNYGYTF
TRBJ1-2 TRBV13 TRBD1 14 - TGTGCCAGCAGCTTAGCCCGGACAGGGTATGGCTACACCTTC CASSLARTGYGYTF
TRBJ1-3 TRBV5-4 - 13 - TGTGCCAGCAGCTTGACAGGAGGAAACACCATATATTTT CASSLTGGNTIYF
TRBJ2-5 TRBV9 - 16 - TGTGCCAGCAGCGAGAACAGGGGAGGACCCTCCGAGACCCAGTACTTC CASSENRGGPSETQYF
TRBJ2-5 TRBV12-3/TRBV12-4 - 12 - TGTGCCAGCAGTTCCGGGGAAGAGACCCAGTACTTC CASSSGEETQYF
TRBJ1-1 TRBV5-6 TRBD1 14 - TGTGCCAGCAGCCTGACAGGGCGGGGCACTGAAGCTTTCTTT CASSLTGRGTEAFF
TRBJ1-2 TRBV7-8 - 11 - TGTGCCAGCAGCGATAACCTAGGCTACACCTTC CASSDNLGYTF
TRBJ2-5 TRBV6-5 TRBD2 15 - TGTGCCAGCAGCCGACTAGCGTCCTACCAAGAGACCCAGTACTTC CASSRLASYQETQYF
TRBJ2-3 TRBV7-9 TRBD2 16 - TGTGCCAGCAGCCTCGGACTAGCGGGGGGAACAGATACGCAGTATTTT CASSLGLAGGTDTQYF
TRBJ2-2 TRBV19 - 13 - TGTGCCAGTAGTAACACAGGCGCCGGGGAGCTGTTTTTT CASSNTGAGELFF
TRBJ2-1 TRBV19 TRBD2 17 once TGTGCCAGTAGTATAGCCCCGGGACTAGCGGGAGGAAATGAGCAGTTCTTC CASSIAPGLAGGNEQFF
TRBJ1-5 TRBV5-1 - 15 - TGCGCCAGCAGCTTACAGGGCAGTAGCAATCAGCCCCAGCATTTT CASSLQGSSNQPQHF
TRBJ2-3 TRBV5-1 - 14 - TGCGCCAGCTACCTTGAGGCTAGCACAGATACGCAGTATTTT CASYLEASTDTQYF
TRBJ2-5 TRBV3-1/TRBV3-2 - 14 few TGTGCCAGCAGCCCATCGACAGAAATTGGGACCCAGTACTTC CASSPSTEIGTQYF
TRBJ2-7 TRBV9 TRBD1 13 few TGTGCCAGCAGCGAGGGACAGTCCTTGGAGCAGTACTTC CASSEGQSLEQYF
TRBJ2-7 TRBV11-2 - 13 - TGTGCCAGCAGCTCTATCGGAGGTCGGGAGCAGTACTTC CASSSIGGREQYF
TRBJ1-5 TRBV6-9 - 16 - TGTGCCAGCAGTTATTCCGAGGGGGAGACCGATCAGCCCCAGCATTTT CASSYSEGETDQPQHF
TRBJ2-7 TRBV20-1 - 11 - TGCAGTGGAGAGCTTCGGTACGAGCAGTACTTC CSGELRYEQYF
TRBJ2-3 TRBV29-1 - 15 - TGCAGCGTTGGTGGGAGGGACAAATGGGGAGATACGCAGTATTTT CSVGGRDKWGDTQYF
TRBJ2-2 TRBV19 - 16 once TGTGCCAGTAGTACCTCGGGGAGGGGGATCACCGGGGAGCTGTTTTTT CASSTSGRGITGELFF
TRBJ2-1 TRBV10-3 TRBD1 14 - TGTGCCATCACACCACAGGGGTCCTACAATGAGCAGTTCTTC CAITPQGSYNEQFF
TRBJ2-5 TRBV5-1 TRBD2 15 - TGCGCCAGCAGCCGAGGAGCGGGAAACCAAGAGACCCAGTACTTC CASSRGAGNQETQYF
TRBJ2-1 TRBV3-1/TRBV3-2 TRBD2 15 - TGTGCCAGCAGCCTCCCGGGACTAGCTTCGGATGAGCAGTTCTTC CASSLPGLASDEQFF
TRBJ2-7 TRBV4-1 TRBD2 19 - TGCGCCAGCAGCCAAGTCGGGTACGGCGGGAGCACTACTTCCTACGAGCAGTACTTC CASSQVGYGGSTTSYEQYF
TRBJ1-3 TRBV5-1 - 15 - TGCGCCAGCAGCTTGGGGGGCTCGGGTGGAAACACCATATATTTT CASSLGGSGGNTIYF
TRBJ1-2 TRBV3-1/TRBV3-2 TRBD1 17 - TGTGCCAGCAGCCAAGATCGAGGGACAGGCTTCAACTATGGCTACACCTTC CASSQDRGTGFNYGYTF
TRBJ1-5 TRBV3-1/TRBV3-2 - 15 - TGTGCCAGCAGCCATTCTCCAGGGGTAAATCAGCCCCAGCATTTT CASSHSPGVNQPQHF
TRBJ2-7 TRBV6-6 TRBD1 13 - TGTGCCAGCAGACCAGGGACAGGCTACGAGCAGTACTTC CASRPGTGYEQYF
TRBJ2-5 TRBV7-8 - 14 - TGTGCCAGCAGCTTCCAGGGAAGGGGAGAGACCCAGTACTTC CASSFQGRGETQYF
TRBJ1-1 TRBV10-3 TRBD1 13 - TGTGCCATCGCGGGACAGGGAAACACTGAAGCTTTCTTT CAIAGQGNTEAFF
TRBJ2-1 TRBV6-1 - 16 - TGTGCCAGCAGTGACCGACAGCCAGGGTCCTACAATGAGCAGTTCTTC CASSDRQPGSYNEQFF
TRBJ1-1 TRBV3-1/TRBV3-2 - 13 once TGTGCCAGCAGCCAAAGGGGGGGTCATGAAGCTTTCTTT CASSQRGGHEAFF
TRBJ2-7 TRBV12-5 - 12 - TGTGCTAGTGGTCAACAGGGTTGGGAGCAGTACTTC CASGQQGWEQYF
TRBJ1-2 TRBV2 - 14 - TGTGCCAGCAGTGGGGCAGCTTCTAACTATGGCTACACCTTC CASSGAASNYGYTF
TRBJ2-5 TRBV9 TRBD1 15 - TGTGCCAGCAGCCCTCGACAGGGGGAAGCAGGGACCCAGTACTTC CASSPRQGEAGTQYF
TRBJ1-5 TRBV7-8 TRBD1 15 - TGTGCCAGCAGCTCTAGGACAGGGGGAAGTCAGCCCCAGCATTTT CASSSRTGGSQPQHF
TRBJ2-3 TRBV27 TRBD2 16 - TGTGCCAGCAGTTTCCGACTAGCGGGCCCCACAGATACGCAGTATTTT CASSFRLAGPTDTQYF